The 12 T cell receptor beta chains below come from one sample, sequenced in a study of T cells in Graves' hyperthyroidism and ophthalmopathy. The CDR3 regions of TCR beta were amplified from RNA transcripts. HTBI primers were employed in a first-round RT-PCR of the TCR CDR3. TCRdb passed the multiplex PCR reads through MiXCR, listing each CDR3 protein once. The table lists around 450,000 distinct CDR3 sequences, approximately 14% of them singletons. The sequenced material came from blood. All receptors derive from a woman in her late teens or twenties with Graves' hyperthyroidism.

The V and J genes are TRBV29-1 and TRBJ1-1; 8 bases map to TRBD1. Trimming took 6 bases from V and 8 from J; bases not matched to a gene: 5. The germline V gene has CDR1 SQVTM and CDR2 ANQGSEA. This CDR3 comprises 11 residues. The CDR3 loop is CSVLTGVEAFF. CDR3 nucleotide sequence: TGCAGCGTCCTGACAGGGGTGGAAGCTTTCTTT.

The genes are TRBV5-4 and TRBJ2-1, with D perhaps matching TRBD2 (6 bases). The CDR3 covers 18 residues. The ends were cut back, 1 base at V and 3 bases at J, with 20 bases in the middle. The germline V gene has CDR1 SGHNT and CDR2 YYREEE (reference sequence). Written as DNA, the CDR3 is TGTGCCAGCAGCTTGTCTCGGCGGGGCCCGGGGTTCTACAATGAGCAGTTCTTC. Protein: CASSLSRRGPGFYNEQFF.

There are many counts of this clonotype. V gene TRBV6-1 combines with J gene TRBJ2-7; 8 positions agree with TRBD1. CDR3 length equals 14 residues. Germline V lookup: CDR1 MNHNS, CDR2 SASEGT. With 6 bases clipped from V and 6 bases from J, the junction kept 10 bases outside the gene matches. The CDR3 sequence is CASSYRDRISEQYF. CDR3 sequence (DNA): TGTGCCAGCAGCTACCGGGACAGGATCTCCGAGCAGTACTTC.

This clonotype was seen many times. The chain uses TRBV27 and TRBJ2-7; weak D call: TRBD2 (8 bases). This CDR3 is built from 13 residues. Germline lookup yields CDR1 MNHEY and CDR2 SMNVEV (reference sequence). Trimming left V 11 bases short and J 3 bases short, with 17 bases between. CDR3 loop: CAAGGAGGYEQYF. The CDR3 region has the DNA TGTGCCGCCGGGGGGGCAGGGGGCTACGAGCAGTACTTC.

This clonotype was observed many times. The chain recombines TRBV6-4 with TRBJ2-3; 9 bases are a match to TRBD2. The length of the CDR3 is 16 residues. The germline V gene encodes CDR1 MRHNA and CDR2 SNTAGT. Losses at the gene ends were 3 bases for V and 4 bases for J; bases not matched to a gene: 8. CDR3 region: CASSEEAGGKADTQYF. The CDR3 region has the DNA TGTGCCAGCAGTGAGGAAGCGGGGGGAAAGGCAGATACGCAGTATTTT.

This clonotype was picked up many times. The chain links TRBV28 to TRBJ2-7; D might be TRBD1 or TRBD2, each matching 5 bases. The V end was cut by 1 base, the J end by 5 bases, with 24 bases between. The V gene's germline CDR1 is MDHEN and CDR2 SYDVKM. This CDR3 is 18 amino acids long. CDR3 coding DNA: TGTGCCAGCAGTTTATTTGAGGGGTGGCCAGGACGAGGGGACGAGCAGTACTTC. Protein: CASSLFEGWPGRGDEQYF.

This CDR3 is CASSSFGDRVRYEQYF. CDR3 nucleotides: TGTGCCAGCAGTAGTTTCGGGGACAGGGTTCGGTACGAGCAGTACTTC. This sequence joins TRBV28 and TRBJ2-7, with 9 bases that match TRBD1. V lost 5 bases, J lost 4 bases, and 12 bases stayed unmatched. Germline loops: CDR1 MDHEN, CDR2 SYDVKM. CDR3 length equals 16 residues.

At least ten counts were recorded for this clonotype. This sequence joins TRBV7-9 and TRBJ2-5; a possible D gene is TRBD1 (6 bases). This CDR3 has 14 amino acids. CDR1 and CDR2 from the germline V gene are SEHNR and FQNEAQ (reference sequence). The V and J ends lost 5 bases and 5 bases respectively, with 15 bases between them. The CDR3 sequence is CASSTWDTPETQYF. For the CDR3, the DNA is TGTGCCAGCAGCACCTGGGACACCCCGGAGACCCAGTACTTC.

The table lists this clonotype with many counts. The chain combines TRBV5-1 with TRBJ1-4; no reliable D call. The V end was cut by 0 bases, the J end by 3 bases, with 6 bases between. Germline V gives CDR1 SGHRS, CDR2 YFSETQ. The CDR3 has 14 residues. CDR3: CASSLALANEKLFF. In DNA form, the CDR3 reads TGCGCCAGCAGCTTGGCCCTCGCTAATGAAAAACTGTTTTTT.

At least ten counts were recorded for this clonotype. With a much larger clone just one base away, this may be a read error. This chain connects TRBV5-1 to TRBJ2-3; TRBD1 aligns across 8 bases. CDR3 size: 14 residues. The germline CDR1 and CDR2 sequences are SGHRS and YFSETQ. CDR3 in DNA: TGCGCCAACAGCTCCGGACAGGGAGCGGATACGCAGTATTTT. This translates into CANSSGQGADTQYF.

V usage is TRBV6-1 and J usage is TRBJ2-2; 12 bases agree with TRBD2. The V segment lost 5 bases and the J segment 4 bases; nucleotides outside the gene matches: 11. The V gene's germline CDR1 is MNHNS and CDR2 SASEGT. The CDR3 has 18 amino acids. CDR3 protein: CASSTRLAGGLGTGELFF. The CDR3 DNA reads as TGTGCCAGCAGTACCCGGCTAGCGGGGGGGCTCGGCACCGGGGAGCTGTTTTTT.

There are many counts of this clonotype. A clone one base away is much larger, so this may be a read error. This chain joins TRBV27 and TRBJ2-7; 8 positions agree with TRBD1. The CDR3 extends over 14 amino acids. With 4 bases clipped from V and 3 bases from J, the junction kept 5 bases outside the gene matches. Germline V gene lookup returns CDR1 MNHEY and CDR2 SMNVEV (reference sequence). The CDR3 here is CASSSRTGSYEQYF. The DNA for the CDR3 is TGTGCCAGCAGTTCCCGGACAGGGAGCTACGAGCAGTACTTC.